This T cell receptor beta chain was retrieved from a study of cytotoxic CD8 clonotypes in ibrutinib-treated CLL. Data came from immunoSEQ multiplex PCR; TCRdb stores just in-frame clones and leaves some out. This table holds 200,000 to 250,000 clones, about four fifths found once. CDR1 and CDR2 (germline): MNHEY, SMNVEV (reference sequence). Losses at the gene ends were 5 bases for V and 3 bases for J; bases not matched to a gene: 14. The CDR3 loop spans 18 amino acids. This receptor was obtained from a human donor with chronic lymphocytic leukemia. The rearrangement uses TRBV27 and TRBJ2-7, with 12 bases lining up with TRBD2. The sample in question was PBMCs, obtained after 12 months of ibrutinib treatment. The DNA for the CDR3 is TGTGCCAGCAGTCTCCAAGCTAGCGGGGGGGTCAGGGACTACGAGCAGTACTTC. Translating it yields CASSLQASGGVRDYEQYF.